This TCR beta chain was identified during a study of blood T cell repertoires in COVID-19. The CDR3 is made up of 12 amino acids. Germline V gives CDR1 LGHDT, CDR2 YNNKEL (reference sequence). Trimming took 4 bases from V and 4 from J, leaving 5 bases between them. The protocol was immunoSEQ multiplex PCR, while the TCRdb copy is restricted to in-frame clones and leaves out a portion. The data contain about 49,000 clones, 82% of them singletons. This chain links TRBV3-1 (or the pseudogene TRBV3-2) with TRBJ1-3; no clear D. The sequence derives from a woman aged 55-75 years with acute or convalescent COVID-19. Material for sequencing was peripheral blood. CDR3 in DNA: TGTGCCAGCAGCCTAGCAGGAAACACCATATATTTT. This encodes CASSLAGNTIYF.